This T cell receptor (beta chain) emerged from a study of PD-1 blockade in classical Hodgkin lymphoma. General study points: Those starting nivolumab under 1 year post-ASCT were excluded. Diversity similar to that of newly diagnosed patients was seen at baseline in complete responders.

Notes on this clone: The target antigen is unknown.

Time point of the sample: cycle 4 day 1 (C4D1), after six to seven weeks of nivolumab. After autologous stem cell transplantation all patients relapsed, and prior brentuximab vedotin exposure differed between cohorts. The authors enriched CD8+ T cells from thawed PBMCs via magnetic negative selection. Each best response was a complete response, a partial response or progressive disease. The method was immunoSEQ multiplex PCR; TCRdb's version includes in-frame clones alone and lacks a portion of them. This sample has 9,500 to 14,000 clones, with approximately 84% found just once. The ends were cut back, 3 bases at V and 4 bases at J, with 9 bases in the middle. There are 14 residues in the CDR3. Germline values: CDR1 LGHNA, CDR2 YSLEER.

The TCR sequence derives from a human donor with classical Hodgkin lymphoma. The donor label of this sample is uncertain. The sequences come from CD8+ T cells from blood, collected before the fourth cycle of nivolumab. The chain links TRBV4-3 to TRBJ1-4, with a tentative D call TRBD1 (5 bases). The CDR3, as DNA: TGCGCCAGCAGCCAGGGACTAATTAATGAAAAACTGTTTTTT. Amino acids: CASSQGLINEKLFF.